These T cell receptor beta chains were read from a single sample in a study of blood T cell repertoires in COVID-19. TCRdb keeps only in-frame clones here, not all; method: immunoSEQ multiplex PCR. The table lists about 120,000 clones, around 90% of them singletons. The sequencing input was peripheral blood. These receptors were taken from a woman in her sixties or seventies with COVID-19, enrolled during active disease. Each CDR3 is given with its conserved first and last residue. The D gene is left open where the match is weak. Part of the rows lack a size; the others show once, few, many or a class for expanded clones.

TRBV4-1,TRBD1,-,TRBJ1-4,CASSQDYRGTNEKLFF,TGCGCCAGCAGCCAAGATTACAGGGGCACTAATGAAAAACTGTTTTTT
TRBV5-1,-,-,TRBJ1-6,CASSGGQARGSPLHF,TGCGCCAGTTCAGGAGGGCAGGCGCGAGGCTCACCCCTCCACTTT
TRBV7-6,-,-,TRBJ2-2,CASTLSPLRNTGELFF,TGTGCCAGCACCTTAAGTCCACTAAGAAACACCGGGGAGCTGTTTTTT
TRBV5-1,-,-,TRBJ2-2,CASSLWTDYTGELFF,TGCGCCAGCAGCCTCTGGACGGACTACACCGGGGAGCTGTTTTTT
TRBV11-2,-,once,TRBJ2-1,CASTRGGSSYNEQFF,TGTGCCAGCACCCGTGGGGGGAGCTCCTACAATGAGCAGTTCTTC
TRBV6-5,TRBD1,-,TRBJ1-5,CASYRGNNQPQHF,TGTGCCAGCTACAGGGGGAACAATCAGCCCCAGCATTTT
TRBV6-4,TRBD1,-,TRBJ1-1,CATKTGRLDRNTEAFF,TGTGCCACCAAGACAGGGCGACTTGATAGAAACACTGAAGCTTTCTTT
TRBV7-3,-,-,TRBJ2-7,CASSPQPAGYEQYF,TGTGCCAGCAGCCCTCAACCCGCGGGCTACGAGCAGTACTTC
TRBV7-9,TRBD2,-,TRBJ2-5,CASSLGLAGGETQYF,TGTGCCAGCAGCCTTGGACTAGCGGGGGGTGAGACCCAGTACTTC
TRBV11-2,-,few,TRBJ1-2,CASSLPGYGYTF,TGTGCCAGCAGCTTACCAGGTTATGGCTACACCTTC
TRBV5-1,TRBD2,once,TRBJ2-7,CASSLRTSGGYEQYF,TGCGCCAGCAGCTTGAGGACTAGCGGGGGCTACGAGCAGTACTTC
TRBV4-2,-,-,TRBJ1-1,CASSQDSGREDGRYTEAFF,TGTGCCAGCAGCCAAGATAGCGGCAGGGAGGATGGTAGGTACACTGAAGCTTTCTTT
TRBV18,-,-,TRBJ1-2,CASSPPPGALVYGYTF,TGTGCCAGCTCACCCCCGCCAGGGGCGCTCGTCTATGGCTACACCTTC
TRBV12-3/TRBV12-4,-,-,TRBJ1-5,CASSLGEGRHF,TGTGCCAGCAGTTTAGGTGAGGGTCGGCATTTT
TRBV6-1,-,once,TRBJ2-1,CASSESRLRDNEQFF,TGTGCCAGCAGTGAGTCCCGGCTCCGGGACAATGAGCAGTTCTTC
TRBV19,-,-,TRBJ2-3,CASSIGWGDGTDTQYF,TGTGCCAGTAGTATAGGGTGGGGAGATGGGACAGATACGCAGTATTTT
TRBV5-1,-,-,TRBJ2-2,CASSRTENTGELFF,TGCGCCAGCAGCCGGACAGAGAACACCGGGGAGCTGTTTTTT
TRBV25-1,-,-,TRBJ2-3,CASSAATYTDTQYF,TGTGCCAGCAGTGCCGCCACCTACACAGATACGCAGTATTTT
TRBV5-4,TRBD2,-,TRBJ2-2,CASTLAAGELFF,TGTGCCAGCACCCTAGCGGCCGGGGAGCTGTTTTTT
TRBV15,-,-,TRBJ1-2,CATSRAGRGWGYTF,TGTGCCACCAGCAGAGCCGGCAGAGGTTGGGGCTACACCTTC
TRBV6-2/TRBV6-3,-,-,TRBJ1-2,CASSQGSGYTF,TGTGCCAGCAGCCAGGGGTCCGGCTACACCTTC
TRBV14,TRBD2,-,TRBJ2-7,CASSRGGYEQYF,TGTGCCAGCAGCCGGGGGGGTTACGAGCAGTACTTC
TRBV28,-,-,TRBJ2-1,CATSPSLGLAPYNEQFF,TGTGCCACTTCGCCCTCTCTCGGGCTAGCTCCTTACAATGAGCAGTTCTTC
TRBV12-5,-,-,TRBJ2-1,CASGSNSRTPVNEQFF,TGTGCTAGTGGTTCCAACTCGCGGACACCGGTCAATGAGCAGTTCTTC
TRBV29-1,TRBD1,-,TRBJ2-2,CSTRTGGNTGELFF,TGCAGCACCAGGACAGGGGGTAACACCGGGGAGCTGTTTTTT
TRBV10-3,TRBD2,-,TRBJ2-3,CAIAAGGGADTQYF,TGTGCCATCGCGGCGGGCGGGGGGGCAGATACGCAGTATTTT
TRBV27,-,-,TRBJ2-3,CASSLIRTSTDTQYF,TGTGCCAGCAGTTTAATTCGAACTAGCACAGATACGCAGTATTTT
TRBV7-9,TRBD2,-,TRBJ2-7,CASSLRRLAGGDFAYEQYF,TGTGCCAGCAGCTTGCGTCGTCTAGCGGGGGGCGACTTCGCTTACGAGCAGTACTTC
TRBV9,TRBD2,few,TRBJ2-2,CASSVEAGAVTGELFF,TGTGCCAGCAGCGTAGAAGCGGGGGCCGTCACCGGGGAGCTGTTTTTT
TRBV14,-,-,TRBJ1-1,CASSFRGVNTEAFF,TGTGCCAGCAGCTTCAGGGGCGTGAACACTGAAGCTTTCTTT
TRBV10-2,TRBD1,-,TRBJ2-7,CATEDRESYEQYF,TGCGCCACCGAGGACAGGGAATCCTACGAGCAGTACTTC
TRBV2,-,-,TRBJ1-1,CASSATGTPNTEAFF,TGTGCCAGCAGCGCTACCGGGACACCGAACACTGAAGCTTTCTTT
TRBV5-8,TRBD1,-,TRBJ1-2,CASSLTRTGRNYGYTF,TGTGCCAGCAGCTTGACTAGGACAGGGAGGAACTATGGCTACACCTTC
TRBV15,TRBD1,few,TRBJ2-7,CATSMGQGSYEQYF,TGTGCCACCAGTATGGGACAGGGTTCCTACGAGCAGTACTTC
TRBV29-1,TRBD1,-,TRBJ1-2,CSVERGQGVYGYTF,TGCAGCGTTGAACGGGGACAGGGGGTCTATGGCTACACCTTC
TRBV7-2,TRBD1,-,TRBJ1-5,CASSSRTGGGQPQHF,TGTGCCAGCAGCTCGCGGACAGGGGGCGGTCAGCCCCAGCATTTT